One T cell receptor beta chain is described in this entry. In the authors' methods: From reference gene primer amplification, estimates of nucleated cell counts were derived. The assay was immunoSEQ multiplex PCR, and TCRdb's table has in-frame clones only and misses some. V, J and clone size derive from that table, while D and trimming were established from the DNA sequence. The sample records 200,000 or so clones, 84% being singletons. Trimming shortened V by 4 bases and J by 5 bases, and 15 bases separated the two germline ends. Germline CDR1 SQVTM, CDR2 ANQGSEA. CDR3 length equals 13 residues. This sample was included in a study of blood T cell repertoires in COVID-19. Study overall: Sample material is recorded as cDNA or gDNA derived from T cells, B-cell-depleted T cells, or PBMCs.

Living in under 30 US areas, the participants were between roughly 18 and 95 years of age. Among Cohort 3 donors, those recovered had two negative PCRs, clearance, or symptom resolution. This receptor was identified in a man aged 40-49 years who had recovered from COVID-19. Material: PBMCs or T cells enriched from blood (not recorded which). The chain recombines TRBV29-1 with TRBJ2-7, with a tentative D call TRBD1 (5 bases). CDR3 sequence (DNA): TGCAGCGTTGGCCCCCAGGGTGTCCACGAGCAGTACTTC. This codes for CSVGPQGVHEQYF.